Below, one T cell receptor (beta chain) is given with its context. Its matching antigen is unknown. In germline, CDR1 is SGDLS, CDR2 YYNGEE. The J segment lost 5 bases and the V segment lost 0 bases, leaving 12 bases of the junction unmatched. The CDR3 is 17 residues long. The data are from a study of beta chain features in type 1 diabetes. General study results and limits: A pattern of fewer insertions and more deletions at VDJ junctions was seen in type 1 diabetes patients. PCR, the amplification step, might favor shorter templates, equally in patients and controls.

The entirety of the isolated RNA underwent reverse transcription, so expressed TCRB transcripts were sequenced. Here immunoSEQ multiplex PCR was the method, and the copy in TCRdb shows in-frame clones only, minus some. The sample has approximately 120,000 clones, approximately 39% seen once. V is TRBV9 and J is TRBJ1-1, with 8 bases matching TRBD1. What was sequenced was stem cell memory CD4+ T cells from blood. The receptor comes from a woman aged 18-29 years in good health. The CDR3 nucleotides are TGTGCCAGCAGCGTAGGTGGACAGGGAGGTGGGGGAACTGAAGCTTTCTTT. It yields the protein CASSVGGQGGGGTEAFF.